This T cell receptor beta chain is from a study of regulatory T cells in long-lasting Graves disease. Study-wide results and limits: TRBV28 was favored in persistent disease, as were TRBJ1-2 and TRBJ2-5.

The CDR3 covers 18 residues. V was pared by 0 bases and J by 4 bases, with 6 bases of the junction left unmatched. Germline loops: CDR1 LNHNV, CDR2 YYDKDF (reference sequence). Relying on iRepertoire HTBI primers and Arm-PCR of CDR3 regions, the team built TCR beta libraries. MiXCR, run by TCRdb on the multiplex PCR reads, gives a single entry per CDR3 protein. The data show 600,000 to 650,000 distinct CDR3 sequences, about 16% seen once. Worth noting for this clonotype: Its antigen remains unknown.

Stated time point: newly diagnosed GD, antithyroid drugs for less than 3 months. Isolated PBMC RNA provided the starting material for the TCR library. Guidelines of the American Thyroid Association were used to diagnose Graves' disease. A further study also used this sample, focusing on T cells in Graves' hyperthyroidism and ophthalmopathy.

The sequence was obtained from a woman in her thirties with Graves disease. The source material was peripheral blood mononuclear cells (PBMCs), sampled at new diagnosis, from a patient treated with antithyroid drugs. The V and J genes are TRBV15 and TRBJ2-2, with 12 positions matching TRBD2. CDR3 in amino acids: CATSRDRLAGGSTGELFF. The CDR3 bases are TGTGCCACCAGCAGAGATCGGCTAGCGGGAGGGAGCACCGGGGAGCTGTTTTTT.